Described below is a single T cell receptor beta chain sequence and its context. Its antigen is currently unknown. Using immunoSEQ multiplex PCR, the repertoire was profiled, and TCRdb retains in-frame clones only, with some absent. The sample gives about 240,000 clones, about 86% of which show up once; 1% to 1.5% is in the top ten. This sample was taken from a study of cytomegalovirus exposure and HLA in healthy donors. Germline V CDR1 and CDR2: WNHNN, SYGVQD (reference sequence). Germline trimming cut 6 bases from V and 1 base from J; bases unmatched to any gene: 6. The CDR3 contains 16 residues. Study outcomes and limitations: Some TCR beta chains (about 180 of them) were listed as cytomegalovirus-associated. There were some public TCRs occurring in many donors, but most TCR sequences were rare.

The TCR comes from a woman aged 25 to 39 in good health and CMV-seropositive. The chain combines TRBV10-1 with TRBJ2-3; 11 nucleotides align to TRBD2. Sequencing was carried out using PBMCs. The CDR3 DNA reads TGCGCCAGCAGCTCCGGGACTAGCGGACGCACAGATACGCAGTATTTT. Protein sequence: CASSSGTSGRTDTQYF.